The next 26 T cell receptor beta chains were all read from a single sample in a study of T cell changes during pregnancy in multiple sclerosis. Data came from immunoSEQ multiplex PCR; TCRdb stores just in-frame clones and leaves some out. The table has about 70,000 clones, 85% to 95% seen once. Source: peripheral blood, taken before pregnancy. The receptors stem from a female donor with multiple sclerosis, enrolled in a pregnancy study.

CDR3 DNA: TGTGCCAGCAGCTTAAACAGGGTCTCCTACGAGCAGTACTTC. It translates to CASSLNRVSYEQYF. The chain recombines TRBV7-2 with TRBJ2-7; a weak D match, TRBD1 (6 bases). Per the germline V gene, CDR1 is SGHTA and CDR2 is FQGNSA. The CDR3 extends over 14 amino acids. V lost 2 bases, J lost 0 bases, and 8 bases lay in between.

This rearrangement joins TRBV28 to TRBJ1-1; no clear D. CDR1 and CDR2 from the germline V gene are MDHEN and SYDVKM. The CDR3 is 12 amino acids. The V and J ends lost 5 bases and 1 base respectively, with 5 bases between them. CDR3 sequence reads: CASSAGNTEAFF. CDR3 sequence (DNA): TGTGCCAGCAGTGCGGGGAACACTGAAGCTTTCTTT.

This sequence joins TRBV5-6 and TRBJ1-1, with TRBD1 as a possible D gene (6 bases). V lost 4 bases to trimming and J lost 1 base, with 8 bases between them. CDR3 size: 13 residues. Germline loops: CDR1 SGHDT, CDR2 YYEEEE. CDR3 sequence reads: CASSPGQNTEAFF. CDR3 in DNA: TGTGCCAGCAGCCCGGGACAGAACACTGAAGCTTTCTTT. Based on the CDR3 plus reference TRBV5-6 and TRBJ1-1, the full variable domain is DAGVTQSPTHLIKTRGQQVTLRCSPKSGHDTVSWYQQALGQGPQFIFQYYEEEERQRGNFPDRFSGHQFPNYSSELNVNALLLGDSALYLCASSPGQNTEAFFGQGTRLTVV.

The chain has TRBV7-2 and TRBJ2-7; 9 nucleotides align to TRBD2. The CDR3 extends over 15 amino acids. V was clipped by 4 bases and J by 2 bases; unmatched bases: 6. From germline, CDR1 is SGHTA and CDR2 FQGNSA. As DNA, the CDR3 is TGTGCCAGCAGCTCCCCGACTAGCGGCCCCTACGAGCAGTACTTC. Protein: CASSSPTSGPYEQYF.

The V gene is TRBV12-5, the J gene TRBJ2-3, with 8 nucleotides matching TRBD1. CDR3 size: 24 residues. Germline V gene sequence: CDR1 LGHNT, CDR2 FRNRAP. Germline trimming cut 1 base from V and 5 bases from J; bases unmatched to any gene: 32. CDR3: CASGLALRDRFFWRKGKNKDTQYF. The CDR3 DNA reads TGTGCTAGTGGTTTGGCTCTAAGGGACAGGTTTTTCTGGAGGAAGGGGAAAAACAAAGATACGCAGTATTTT.

This rearrangement joins TRBV29-1 to TRBJ2-1; TRBD2 matches 8 bases. The CDR3 spans 15 residues. The germline gives CDR1 SQVTM, CDR2 ANQGSEA. Germline trimming cut 8 bases from V and 1 base from J; bases unmatched to any gene: 10. CDR3 DNA sequence: TGCAGCTCCGCCACGGGAGGGGATTCCTACAATGAGCAGTTCTTC. Translation: CSSATGGDSYNEQFF.

Comments on this clone: The final CDR3 position lacks the conserved phenylalanine or tryptophan, pointing to a likely read error. The DNA of the CDR3 is TGTGCCAGCAGCCAACAGGGGTACTATGGCTACACCCTC. This sequence encodes CASSQQGYYGYTL. The V gene is TRBV14, the J gene TRBJ1-2; weak D call: TRBD1 (6 bases). The length of the CDR3 is 13 residues. Trimming removed 2 bases at V and 3 bases at J, with 7 bases between. The germline gives CDR1 SGHDN, CDR2 FVKESK.

The rearrangement joins TRBV14 to TRBJ2-7; perhaps TRBD2 as D (6 bases). CDR1 and CDR2 (germline): SGHDN, FVKESK. Trimming shortened V by 4 bases and J by 2 bases, and 18 bases separated the two germline ends. The CDR3 has 16 residues. The CDR3 region is CASSPGGGFVTYEQYF. CDR3 bases: TGTGCCAGCAGCCCCGGTGGGGGGTTCGTAACCTACGAGCAGTACTTC.

This clone came up once. This chain joins TRBV6-1 and TRBJ2-3; 7 positions match TRBD2. CDR3 length: 15 amino acids. J was trimmed by 2 bases and V by 2 bases; bases with no gene match: 4. CDR1 and CDR2 (germline): MNHNS, SASEGT. CDR3 in amino acids: CASSERLAVTDTQYF. CDR3 in DNA: TGTGCCAGCAGTGAAAGGCTAGCGGTCACAGATACGCAGTATTTT.

CDR3 bases: TGTGCCAGCAGTTTTCTAGGACAGGGGAATCAGCCCCAGCATTTT. Translating it yields CASSFLGQGNQPQHF. The genes are TRBV28 and TRBJ1-5; TRBD1 agrees at 9 bases. This CDR3 has 15 residues. Germline-derived CDR1 and CDR2 are MDHEN and SYDVKM. V gave up 3 bases and J gave up 4 bases; unmatched junction bases: 4.

The genes are TRBV5-1 and TRBJ2-3; D is perhaps TRBD1 (6 bases). V dropped 0 bases and J dropped 2 bases, with 10 bases sitting between them. The CDR3 extends over 15 amino acids. Germline CDR1 SGHRS, CDR2 YFSETQ. The CDR3 is CASSLGQGITDTQYF. The CDR3 region has the DNA TGCGCCAGCAGCTTGGGCCAGGGGATCACAGATACGCAGTATTTT.

The rearrangement links TRBV7-2 to TRBJ2-1, with 7 bases matching TRBD2. CDR1 and CDR2 (germline): SGHTA, FQGNSA. J gave up 2 bases and V 6 bases, and 7 bases lay outside the gene matches. CDR3 size: 15 residues. CDR3 residues: CASRPREGTYNEQFF. The CDR3 region has the DNA TGTGCCAGCAGACCTAGGGAGGGAACCTACAATGAGCAGTTCTTC.

The V and J genes are TRBV10-3 and TRBJ2-3; 8 bases are shared with TRBD2. The germline gives CDR1 ENHRY, CDR2 SYGVKD. V shed 3 bases, J shed 2 bases, and the junction held 4 bases outside the gene matches. The CDR3 has 15 residues. CDR3 nucleotides: TGTGCCATCAGTGATCTAGCGGGTTTCACAGATACGCAGTATTTT. Translation gives CAISDLAGFTDTQYF.

This chain connects TRBV5-4 to TRBJ1-2; 8 bases are a match to TRBD1. The CDR3 consists of 17 residues. Germline V gives CDR1 SGHNT, CDR2 YYREEE (reference sequence). The ends lost 4 bases at V and 8 bases at J; junction bases unmatched: 19. The CDR3 is CASSPGPDREEPGGYTF. The DNA of the CDR3 is TGTGCCAGCAGCCCGGGTCCGGACAGGGAGGAACCGGGAGGCTACACCTTC.

The chain combines TRBV6-5 with TRBJ1-2; D gene unclear. Germline CDR1 reads MNHEY; CDR2 reads SVGAGI. The germline V and J ends were trimmed by 4 bases and 7 bases, with 19 bases remaining between them. There are 15 residues in the CDR3. CDR3 in DNA: TGTGCCAGCAGTTCCCTCGGGGAGAATATGGCTGGCTACACCTTC. The encoded protein is CASSSLGENMAGYTF.

The chain carries TRBV18 and TRBJ1-1, with TRBD1 identical over 7 bases. CDR3 length: 16 residues. The V gene end was trimmed by 3 bases and the J gene end by 1 base; junction bases not matched to a gene: 8. Germline V lookup: CDR1 KGHSH, CDR2 LQKENI. CDR3 nucleotide sequence: TGTGCCAGCTCACCTCTCCTCGGACAGGCGAACACTGAAGCTTTCTTT. Amino acid sequence: CASSPLLGQANTEAFF.

The J gene is TRBJ2-1, the V gene TRBV4-3, with a weak D call TRBD2 (6 bases). V lost 0 bases, J lost 10 bases, and 13 bases lay in between. CDR3 length equals 14 residues. The V gene's germline CDR1 is LGHNA and CDR2 YSLEER. For the CDR3, the DNA is TGCGCCAGCAGCCAAGATGGGCGGGGCCCGGAGCAGTTCTTC. Amino acids: CASSQDGRGPEQFF.

The chain uses TRBV7-9 and TRBJ2-7; 9 bases match TRBD2. The ends lost 3 bases at V and 0 bases at J; junction bases unmatched: 3. In germline, CDR1 is SEHNR, CDR2 FQNEAQ (reference sequence). The CDR3 length is 15 residues. This CDR3 reads CASSLTSGISYEQYF. In DNA form, the CDR3 reads TGTGCCAGCAGCTTGACTAGCGGAATCTCCTACGAGCAGTACTTC.

The J gene is TRBJ2-3, the V gene TRBV4-3; 9 bases are a match to TRBD1. The CDR3 length is 19 residues. The junction had 17 bases not matched to a gene; V was cut back by 1 base and J by 6 bases. Germline values: CDR1 LGHNA, CDR2 YSLEER. The CDR3 reads CASSQGAVGTGGWVDTQYF. CDR3 sequence (DNA): TGCGCCAGCAGCCAAGGGGCCGTTGGAACAGGGGGCTGGGTGGATACGCAGTATTTT.

The CDR3, as DNA: TGTGCCAGCAGCTTAACAGTATCAGACTCTGGAAACACCATATATTTT. Protein product: CASSLTVSDSGNTIYF. The chain recombines TRBV5-6 with TRBJ1-3; D uncertain. The germline gives CDR1 SGHDT, CDR2 YYEEEE. This CDR3 is 16 amino acids long. V lost 2 bases and J lost 0, with 12 bases in between.

The chain combines TRBV30 with TRBJ2-7, with 11 bases fitting TRBD2. V was clipped by 4 bases and J by 1 base; unmatched bases: 9. Germline CDR1 and CDR2: GTSNPN and SVGIG (reference sequence). This CDR3 has 16 residues. The CDR3 DNA is TGTGCCTGGACCCTGGGGCTAGCGGGAGGTTCCTACGAGCAGTACTTC. Amino acid sequence: CAWTLGLAGGSYEQYF.

The rearrangement uses TRBV15 and TRBJ2-5; TRBD2 matches 13 bases. V lost 4 bases, J lost 2 bases, and 7 bases stayed unmatched. The germline V gene encodes CDR1 LNHNV and CDR2 YYDKDF (reference sequence). This CDR3 has 17 amino acids. CDR3 loop: CATSTRLAGGLQETQYF. The CDR3 coding sequence is TGTGCCACCAGCACTAGACTAGCGGGAGGACTTCAAGAGACCCAGTACTTC.

On this clone itself: This CDR3 is also generated by other DNA sequences in the sample. This chain connects TRBV15 to TRBJ2-1, with TRBD2 matching 12 bases. V gave up 6 bases and J gave up 4 bases; unmatched junction bases: 1. This CDR3 is 14 amino acids long. The germline V gene has CDR1 LNHNV and CDR2 YYDKDF (reference sequence). The CDR3, as DNA: TGTGCCACCAGTCTAGCGGGAGGGTACAATGAGCAGTTCTTC. Its protein product is CATSLAGGYNEQFF.

The table lists this clone with a count of one. V gene TRBV28 combines with J gene TRBJ1-2; TRBD1 might be the D (5 bases). The CDR3 has 14 amino acids. Trimming pared 1 base from V and 7 bases from J, leaving 13 bases between. Germline CDR1 reads MDHEN; CDR2 reads SYDVKM. CDR3 residues: CASSLLRGGSGYTF. In DNA, the CDR3 is TGTGCCAGCAGTTTATTGAGGGGAGGGTCTGGCTACACCTTC.

This clone has just one count. The chain links TRBV15 to TRBJ1-4; possibly TRBD1 for D (6 bases). The germline CDR1 and CDR2 sequences are LNHNV and YYDKDF (reference sequence). The CDR3 loop spans 16 amino acids. Trimming took 2 bases from V and 6 from J, leaving 16 bases between them. The CDR3 loop reads CATSRSQGRADEKLFF. DNA of the CDR3: TGTGCCACCAGCAGATCGCAGGGGCGCGCGGATGAAAAACTGTTTTTT.

Here the CDR3 DNA reads TGTGCCAGCAGCTTAGTAGCGAACACCGGGGAGCTGTTTTTT. Protein sequence: CASSLVANTGELFF. The chain has TRBV7-3 and TRBJ2-2; D gene unclear. Per the germline V gene, CDR1 is SGHTA and CDR2 is FQGTGA. V was shortened by 2 bases and J by 0 bases, with 4 bases between the two germline ends. The CDR3 loop spans 14 amino acids.